A single TCR beta chain is shown here with its context. The germline V gene has CDR1 GTSNPN and CDR2 SVGIG (reference sequence). The V end was cut by 0 bases, the J end by 7 bases, with 18 bases between. This CDR3 has 15 amino acids. The sample comes from a study of blood T cell repertoires in COVID-19. Looking at the study overall: The analysed material was cDNA or gDNA that came from T cells, B-cell-depleted T cells, or PBMCs.

Only in-frame clones appear in the TCRdb table, and some are missing; sequencing was by immunoSEQ multiplex PCR. The sample contains about half a million clones, approximately 83% of which appear only once. Sequenced material: peripheral blood. This rearrangement joins TRBV30 to TRBJ1-2, with D uncertain. This receptor was obtained from a human donor in a cohort sampled during active COVID-19. CDR3 sequence: CAWSVLVRAGSGYTF. The CDR3 bases are TGTGCCTGGAGTGTACTCGTAAGGGCGGGCAGTGGCTACACCTTC.